This TCR beta chain was observed in a study of early T cells in non-severe SARS-CoV-2 infection. Overall study: The study sequenced bulk RNA from unsorted whole blood, with chains unpaired.

This clonotype was seen more than once but under ten times. Unique molecular identifiers tagged individual cDNA molecules. TCRdb processed the 5' RACE reads anew with MiXCR; each CDR3 protein has one entry. This sample has about 64,000 distinct CDR3 sequences, with around 14% found just once. V lost 1 base to trimming and J lost 4 bases, with 13 bases between them. The CDR3 contains 15 residues. CDR1 and CDR2 from the germline V gene are MGHRA and YSYEKL. The rearrangement joins TRBV4-1 to TRBJ1-2; unclear D gene. The sample taken for sequencing was whole blood. The origin of this receptor is an adult who was a healthcare worker with PCR-confirmed SARS-CoV-2 infection or an uninfected control (not recorded which). The CDR3 sequence: CASSQGGGLGYGYTF. The CDR3 DNA is TGCGCCAGCAGCCAAGGGGGAGGGTTGGGCTATGGCTACACCTTC.